The TCR beta chain under discussion was sequenced for a study of neurological immune-mediated disorders. Study-wide findings and caveats: Patients with HTLV-1-associated myelopathy showed the most TCR clonal expansion. Those with multiple sclerosis showed the least, falling below healthy controls.

The CDR3 runs 12 residues. CDR1 is SQVTM and CDR2 is ANQGSEA in the germline V gene. Trimming pared 4 bases from V and 8 bases from J, leaving 12 bases between. 5'RACE generated cDNA with 10-nucleotide random UMIs. TCRdb independently ran MiXCR on the 5' RACE reads; one entry per CDR3 protein. The sample contains some 30,000 distinct CDR3 sequences, 4.6% of which appear only once. Unsorted libraries were generated from 2 million PBMCs held at -80 degrees C. This clonotype showed up just a few times. Its antigen is unidentified. This receptor was obtained from a man between 18 and 35 years old in good health. This chain joins TRBV29-1 and TRBJ2-1; possibly TRBD1 or TRBD2 for D (7 bases each). The sequenced sample consisted of PBMCs. The CDR3 nucleotides read TGCAGCGTTGTGGGAGGGGGCGATGAGCAGTTCTTC. This sequence encodes CSVVGGGDEQFF.